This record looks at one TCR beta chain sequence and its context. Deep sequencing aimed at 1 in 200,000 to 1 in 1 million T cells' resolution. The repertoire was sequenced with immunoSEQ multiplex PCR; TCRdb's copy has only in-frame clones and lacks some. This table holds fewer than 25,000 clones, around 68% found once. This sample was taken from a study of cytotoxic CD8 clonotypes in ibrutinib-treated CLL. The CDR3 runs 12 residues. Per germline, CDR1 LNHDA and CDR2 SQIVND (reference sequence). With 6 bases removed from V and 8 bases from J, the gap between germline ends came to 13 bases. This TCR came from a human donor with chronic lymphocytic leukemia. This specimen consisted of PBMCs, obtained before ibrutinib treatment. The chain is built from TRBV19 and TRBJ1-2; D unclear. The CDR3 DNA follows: TGTGCCAGTAGAAGTTGGCTTGGCGGCTACACCTTC. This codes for CASRSWLGGYTF.